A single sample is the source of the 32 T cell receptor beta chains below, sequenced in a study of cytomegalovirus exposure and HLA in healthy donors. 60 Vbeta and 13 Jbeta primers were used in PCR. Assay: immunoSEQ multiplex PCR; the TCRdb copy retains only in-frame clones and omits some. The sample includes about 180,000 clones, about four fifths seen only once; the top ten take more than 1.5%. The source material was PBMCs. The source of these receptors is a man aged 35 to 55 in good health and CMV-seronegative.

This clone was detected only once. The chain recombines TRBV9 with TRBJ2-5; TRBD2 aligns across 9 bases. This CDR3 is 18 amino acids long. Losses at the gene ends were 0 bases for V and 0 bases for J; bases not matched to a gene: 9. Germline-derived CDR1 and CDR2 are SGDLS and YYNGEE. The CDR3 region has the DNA TGTGCCAGCAGCGTAGGGATTGGAGCGGGGGGTAACCAAGAGACCCAGTACTTC. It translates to CASSVGIGAGGNQETQYF.

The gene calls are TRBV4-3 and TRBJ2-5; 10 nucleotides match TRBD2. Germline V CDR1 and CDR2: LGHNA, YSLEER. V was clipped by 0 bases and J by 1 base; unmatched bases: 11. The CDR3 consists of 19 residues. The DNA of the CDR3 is TGCGCCAGCAGCCAAGATTCGCCTAGCGGGGGAATGATCCAAGAGACCCAGTACTTC. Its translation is CASSQDSPSGGMIQETQYF.

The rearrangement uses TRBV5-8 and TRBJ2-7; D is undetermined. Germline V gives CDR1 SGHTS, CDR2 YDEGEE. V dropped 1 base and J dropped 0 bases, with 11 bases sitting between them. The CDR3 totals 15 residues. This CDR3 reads CASSLRRASSYEQYF. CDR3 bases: TGTGCCAGCAGCTTGCGTCGCGCAAGCTCCTACGAGCAGTACTTC.

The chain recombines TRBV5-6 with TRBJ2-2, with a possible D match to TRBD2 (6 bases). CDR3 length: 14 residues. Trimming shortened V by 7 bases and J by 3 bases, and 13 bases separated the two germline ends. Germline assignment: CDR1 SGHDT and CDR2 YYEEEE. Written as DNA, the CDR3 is TGTGCCAGCGTGCTGGCGGGGTACACCGGGGAGCTGTTTTTT. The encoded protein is CASVLAGYTGELFF.

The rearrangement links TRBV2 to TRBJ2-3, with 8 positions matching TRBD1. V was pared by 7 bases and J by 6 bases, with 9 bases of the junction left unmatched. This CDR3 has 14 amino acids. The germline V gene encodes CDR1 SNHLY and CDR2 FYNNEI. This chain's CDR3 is CASIGQGGRDTQYF. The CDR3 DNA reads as TGTGCCAGCATCGGACAGGGTGGCCGTGATACGCAGTATTTT.

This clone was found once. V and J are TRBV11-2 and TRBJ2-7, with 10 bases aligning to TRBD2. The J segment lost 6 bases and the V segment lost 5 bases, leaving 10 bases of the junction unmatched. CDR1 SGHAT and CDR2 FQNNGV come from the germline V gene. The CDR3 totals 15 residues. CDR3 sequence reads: CASSGASGSLGEQYF. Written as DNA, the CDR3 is TGTGCCAGCAGCGGGGCTAGCGGGAGTTTGGGCGAGCAGTACTTC.

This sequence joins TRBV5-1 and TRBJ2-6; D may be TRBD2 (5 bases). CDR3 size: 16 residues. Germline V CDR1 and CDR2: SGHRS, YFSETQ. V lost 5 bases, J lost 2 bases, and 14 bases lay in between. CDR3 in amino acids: CASSHGLGAGANVLTF. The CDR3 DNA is TGCGCCAGCAGTCATGGGCTGGGAGCTGGGGCCAACGTCCTGACTTTC.

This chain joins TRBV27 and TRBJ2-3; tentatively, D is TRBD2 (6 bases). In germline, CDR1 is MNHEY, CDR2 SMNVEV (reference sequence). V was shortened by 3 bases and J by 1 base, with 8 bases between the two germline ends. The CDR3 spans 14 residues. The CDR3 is CASSLRRGTDTQYF. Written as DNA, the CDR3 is TGTGCCAGCAGTTTGAGGAGGGGCACAGATACGCAGTATTTT.

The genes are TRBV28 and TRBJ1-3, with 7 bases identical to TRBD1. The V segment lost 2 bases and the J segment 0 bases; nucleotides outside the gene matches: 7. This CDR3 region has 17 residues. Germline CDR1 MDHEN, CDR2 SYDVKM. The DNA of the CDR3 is TGTGCCAGCAGTTTACTGGGACAGAGGCCCTCTGGAAACACCATATATTTT. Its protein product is CASSLLGQRPSGNTIYF.

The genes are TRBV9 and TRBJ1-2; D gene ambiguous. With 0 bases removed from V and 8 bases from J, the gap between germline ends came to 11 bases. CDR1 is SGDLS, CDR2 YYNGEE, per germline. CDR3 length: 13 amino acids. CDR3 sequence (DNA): TGTGCCAGCAGCGTAGCCCGGGGATACGGCTACACCTTC. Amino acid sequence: CASSVARGYGYTF.

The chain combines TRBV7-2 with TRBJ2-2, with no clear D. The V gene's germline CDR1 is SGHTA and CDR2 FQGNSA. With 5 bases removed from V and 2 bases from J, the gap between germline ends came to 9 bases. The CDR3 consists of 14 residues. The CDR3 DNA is TGTGCCAGCAGCGTCGACATAAACACCGGGGAGCTGTTTTTT. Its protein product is CASSVDINTGELFF.

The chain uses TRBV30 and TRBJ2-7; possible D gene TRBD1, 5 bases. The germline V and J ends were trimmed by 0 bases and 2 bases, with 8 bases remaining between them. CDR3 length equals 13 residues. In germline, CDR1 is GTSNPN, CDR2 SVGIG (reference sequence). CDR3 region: CAWSVDRTYEQYF. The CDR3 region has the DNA TGTGCCTGGAGTGTCGACAGAACCTACGAGCAGTACTTC.

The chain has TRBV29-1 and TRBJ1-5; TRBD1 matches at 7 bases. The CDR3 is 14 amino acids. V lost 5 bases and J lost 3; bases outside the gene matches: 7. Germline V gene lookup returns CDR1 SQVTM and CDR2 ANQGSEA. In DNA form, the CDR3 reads TGCAGCGTTAGAGGGACAGAATTCAATCAGCCCCAGCATTTT. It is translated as CSVRGTEFNQPQHF.

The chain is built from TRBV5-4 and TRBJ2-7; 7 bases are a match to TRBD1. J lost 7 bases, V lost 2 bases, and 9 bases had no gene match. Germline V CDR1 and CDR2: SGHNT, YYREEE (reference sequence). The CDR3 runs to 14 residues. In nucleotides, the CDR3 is TGTGCCAGCAGCTTACAGGGGCTAACGATGGAGCAGTACTTC. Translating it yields CASSLQGLTMEQYF. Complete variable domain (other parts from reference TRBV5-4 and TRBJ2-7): ETGVTQSPTHLIKTRGQQVTLRCSSQSGHNTVSWYQQALGQGPQFIFQYYREEENGRGNFPPRFSGLQFPNYSSELNVNALELDDSALYLCASSLQGLTMEQYFGPGTRLTVT.

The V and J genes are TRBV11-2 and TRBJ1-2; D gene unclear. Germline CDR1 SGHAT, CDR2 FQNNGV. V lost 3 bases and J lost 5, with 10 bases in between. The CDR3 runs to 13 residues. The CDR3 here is CASSFGLRYGYTF. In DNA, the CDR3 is TGTGCCAGCAGCTTTGGACTAAGATATGGCTACACCTTC.

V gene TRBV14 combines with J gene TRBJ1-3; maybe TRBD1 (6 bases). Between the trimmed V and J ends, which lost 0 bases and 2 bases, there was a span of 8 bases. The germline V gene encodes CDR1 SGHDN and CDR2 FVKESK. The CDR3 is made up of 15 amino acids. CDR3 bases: TGTGCCAGCAGCCAAGAGGGGACAACTGGAAACACCATATATTTT. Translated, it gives CASSQEGTTGNTIYF.

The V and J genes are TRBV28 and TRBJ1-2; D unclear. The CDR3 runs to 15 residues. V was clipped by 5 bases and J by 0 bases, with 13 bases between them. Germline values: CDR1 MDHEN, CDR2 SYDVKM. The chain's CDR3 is CASSVSGEANYGYTF. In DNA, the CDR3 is TGTGCCAGCAGTGTAAGCGGGGAAGCTAACTATGGCTACACCTTC.

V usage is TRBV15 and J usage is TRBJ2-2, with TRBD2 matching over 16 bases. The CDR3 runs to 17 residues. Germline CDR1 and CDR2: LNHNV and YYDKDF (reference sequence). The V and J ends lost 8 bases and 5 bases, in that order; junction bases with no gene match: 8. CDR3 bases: TGTGCCACCTCTTTGGGACTAGCGGGAGGGTTTACCGGGGAGCTGTTTTTT. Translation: CATSLGLAGGFTGELFF.

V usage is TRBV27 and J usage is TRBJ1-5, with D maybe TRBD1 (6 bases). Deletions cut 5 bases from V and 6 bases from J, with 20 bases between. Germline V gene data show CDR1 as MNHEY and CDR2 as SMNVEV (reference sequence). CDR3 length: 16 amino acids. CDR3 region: CASSAGGRGAVQPQHF. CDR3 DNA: TGTGCCAGCAGTGCCGGGGGGCGGGGAGCTGTTCAGCCCCAGCATTTT.

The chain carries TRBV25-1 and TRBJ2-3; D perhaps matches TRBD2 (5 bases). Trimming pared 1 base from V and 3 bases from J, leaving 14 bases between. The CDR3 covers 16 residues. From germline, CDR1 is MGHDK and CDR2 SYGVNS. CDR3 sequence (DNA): TGTGCCAGCAGTGAATCTGGCGGGCGAGGAACAGATACGCAGTATTTT. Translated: CASSESGGRGTDTQYF.

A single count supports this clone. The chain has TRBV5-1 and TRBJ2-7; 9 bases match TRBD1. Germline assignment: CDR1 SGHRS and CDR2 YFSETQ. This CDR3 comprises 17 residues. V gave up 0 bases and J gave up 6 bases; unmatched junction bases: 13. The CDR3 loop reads CASSLAGLGQGSSEQYF. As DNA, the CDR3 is TGCGCCAGCAGCTTGGCCGGTTTGGGACAGGGATCGAGCGAGCAGTACTTC.

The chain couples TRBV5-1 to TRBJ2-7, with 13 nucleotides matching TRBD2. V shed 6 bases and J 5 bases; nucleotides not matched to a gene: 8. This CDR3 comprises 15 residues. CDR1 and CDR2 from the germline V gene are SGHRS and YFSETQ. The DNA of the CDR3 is TGCGCCAGCAAGGTGGCCGGGACTAGCGGGGACGAGCAGTACTTC. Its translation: CASKVAGTSGDEQYF.

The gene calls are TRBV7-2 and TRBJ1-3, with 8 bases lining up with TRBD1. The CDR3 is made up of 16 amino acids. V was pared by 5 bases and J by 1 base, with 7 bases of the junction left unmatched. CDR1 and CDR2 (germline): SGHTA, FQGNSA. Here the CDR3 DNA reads TGTGCCAGCAGCCGGACGCGGGACAGGTCTGGAAACACCATATATTTT. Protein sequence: CASSRTRDRSGNTIYF.

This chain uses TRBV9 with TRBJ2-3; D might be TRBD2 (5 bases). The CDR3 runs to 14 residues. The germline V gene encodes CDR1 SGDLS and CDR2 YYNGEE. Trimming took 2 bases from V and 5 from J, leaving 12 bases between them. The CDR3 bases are TGTGCCAGCAGCGTCAGGAGCCGGGAAGATACGCAGTATTTT. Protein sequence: CASSVRSREDTQYF.

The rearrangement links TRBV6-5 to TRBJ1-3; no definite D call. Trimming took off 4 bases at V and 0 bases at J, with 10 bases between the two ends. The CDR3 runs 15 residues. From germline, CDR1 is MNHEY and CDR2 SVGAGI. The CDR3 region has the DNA TGTGCCAGCAGTTCGTCAGATGCCTCTGGAAACACCATATATTTT. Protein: CASSSSDASGNTIYF.

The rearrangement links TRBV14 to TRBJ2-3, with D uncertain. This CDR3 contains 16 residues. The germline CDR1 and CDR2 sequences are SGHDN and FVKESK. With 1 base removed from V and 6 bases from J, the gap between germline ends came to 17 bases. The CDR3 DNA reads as TGTGCCAGCAGCCAAGCAGCAGGCAGGCCCAGGGATACGCAGTATTTT. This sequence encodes CASSQAAGRPRDTQYF.

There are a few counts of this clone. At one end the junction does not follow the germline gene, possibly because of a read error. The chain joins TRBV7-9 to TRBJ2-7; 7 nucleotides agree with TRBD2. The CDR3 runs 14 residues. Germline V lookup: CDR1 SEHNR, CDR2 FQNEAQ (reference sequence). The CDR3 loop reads CSSSPGRGRDEQYF. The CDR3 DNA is TGTTCCAGCAGCCCGGGACGTGGGAGGGATGAGCAGTACTTC.

The CDR3 sequence is CASSYSPKANVLTF. CDR3 nucleotides: TGTGCCAGCAGTTATAGTCCCAAGGCCAACGTCCTGACTTTC. The chain links TRBV6-5 to TRBJ2-6, with D unresolved. The CDR3 totals 14 residues. Trimming stripped 3 bases from V and 6 bases from J, with 9 bases between. Germline values: CDR1 MNHEY, CDR2 SVGAGI.

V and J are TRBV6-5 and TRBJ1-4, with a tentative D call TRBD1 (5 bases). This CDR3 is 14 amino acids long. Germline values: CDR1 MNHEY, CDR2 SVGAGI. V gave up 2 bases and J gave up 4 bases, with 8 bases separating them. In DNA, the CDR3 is TGTGCCAGCAGTTACGGGGGGTTTAATGAAAAACTGTTTTTT. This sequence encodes CASSYGGFNEKLFF.

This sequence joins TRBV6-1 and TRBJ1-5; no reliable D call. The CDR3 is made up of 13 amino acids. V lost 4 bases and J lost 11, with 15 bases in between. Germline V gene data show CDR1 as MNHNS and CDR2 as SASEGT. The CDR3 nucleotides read TGTGCCAGCAGTGTAGACACCACACGGACCCAGCATTTT. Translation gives CASSVDTTRTQHF.

The CDR3 nucleotides are TGTGCCAGCAGCTCCCTAGCAGCTAGCACAGATACGCAGTATTTT. Its translation is CASSSLAASTDTQYF. V gene TRBV7-2 combines with J gene TRBJ2-3; maybe TRBD2 (5 bases). The CDR3 is made up of 15 amino acids. The V gene's germline CDR1 is SGHTA and CDR2 FQGNSA. The germline V and J ends were trimmed by 4 bases and 0 bases, with 11 bases remaining between them.

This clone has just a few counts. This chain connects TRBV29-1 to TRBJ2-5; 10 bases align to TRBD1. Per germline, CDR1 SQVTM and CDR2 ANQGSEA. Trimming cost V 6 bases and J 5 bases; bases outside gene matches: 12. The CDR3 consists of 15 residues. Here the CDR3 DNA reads TGCAGCGTAGTGATGACAGGGGGCGCGGTGGAGACCCAGTACTTC. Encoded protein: CSVVMTGGAVETQYF.